Below, 32 T cell receptor beta chains from the same sample are listed, as sequenced in a study of monozygotic twins with inflammatory bowel disease. TCRdb re-analyzed the 5' RACE reads; it lists each CDR3 protein once, without DNA. The data include about 41,000 distinct CDR3 sequences; the top ten clones carry more than 4.5%. The sequenced sample was blood. The receptors were gathered from a human donor with ulcerative colitis or Crohn's disease, or a healthy co-twin of an affected twin (not recorded which).

The V gene is TRBV6-6, the J gene TRBJ2-5. From germline, CDR1 is MNHNY and CDR2 SVGAGI (reference sequence). The length of the CDR3 is 14 residues. CDR3 residues: CASREKTTQETQYF.

The chain links TRBV20-1 to TRBJ2-3; TCRdb reports TRBD1, a call that lacks DNA to check it against. The length of the CDR3 is 14 residues. Germline V lookup: CDR1 DFQATT, CDR2 SNEGSKA (reference sequence). The CDR3 loop reads CSARDAGGANTQYF.

This CDR3 is CASSSLRDRTEAFF. The chain combines TRBV5-6 with TRBJ1-1; there is no DNA to check the TCRdb D call of TRBD1. The CDR3 length is 14 residues. Germline CDR1 SGHDT, CDR2 YYEEEE.

The V and J genes are TRBV7-6 and TRBJ2-1; TCRdb designates TRBD1, a call that cannot be tested without DNA. The CDR3 covers 16 residues. Per the germline V gene, CDR1 is SGHVS and CDR2 is FNYEAQ. This CDR3 reads CASSLGVAGPPKEQFF.

V usage is TRBV7-2 and J usage is TRBJ1-6. Germline V gives CDR1 SGHTA, CDR2 FQGNSA. The CDR3 has 12 residues. The CDR3 loop reads CASSEGGEVLHF. The full variable domain, in which reference TRBV7-2 and TRBJ1-6 provide the parts outside the CDR3, is GAGVSQSPSNKVTEKGKDVELRCDPISGHTALYWYRQSLGQGLEFLIYFQGNSAPDKSGLPSDRFSAERTGGSVSTLTIQRTQQEDSAVYLCASSEGGEVLHFGNGTRLTVT.

The V and J genes are TRBV2 and TRBJ1-1; TCRdb selects TRBD1, and the lack of DNA leaves this call unchecked. The CDR3 has 13 amino acids. CDR1 and CDR2 (germline): SNHLY, FYNNEI. The CDR3 reads CASGTQGYGEAFF. The entire variable domain, with the rest obtained from reference TRBV2 and TRBJ1-1, is as follows: EPEVTQTPSHQVTQMGQEVILRCVPISNHLYFYWYRQILGQKVEFLVSFYNNEISEKSEIFDDQFSVERPDGSNFTLKIRSTKLEDSAMYFCASGTQGYGEAFFGQGTRLTVV.

This chain joins TRBV5-1 and TRBJ2-5; TCRdb designates TRBD2, a call that cannot be tested without DNA. The CDR3 runs 15 residues. CDR1 and CDR2 from the germline V gene are SGHRS and YFSETQ. The CDR3 loop is CASSLNLALQETQYF.

The rearrangement links TRBV18 to TRBJ2-6. This CDR3 spans 17 amino acids. Germline V lookup: CDR1 KGHSH, CDR2 LQKENI. This chain's CDR3 is CASSPADRASGANVLTF.

V gene TRBV6-5 combines with J gene TRBJ1-4; TCRdb's assignment of TRBD1 cannot be checked, as there is no DNA. Germline V lookup: CDR1 MNHEY, CDR2 SVGAGI. This CDR3 comprises 16 residues. The CDR3 region is CASSYSTQGWGEKLFF.

Judged by frequency, this clonotype is medium-sized. The chain joins TRBV7-2 to TRBJ1-2; there is no DNA to check the TCRdb D call of TRBD1. There are 13 residues in the CDR3. Per the germline V gene, CDR1 is SGHTA and CDR2 is FQGNSA. The CDR3 loop is CASSPPPLYGYTF.

The rearrangement joins TRBV28 to TRBJ1-6; TCRdb's assignment of TRBD1 cannot be checked, as there is no DNA. Germline V CDR1 and CDR2: MDHEN, SYDVKM. This CDR3 is built from 17 residues. The CDR3 loop is CASSNTGTAQMNSPLHF.

V gene TRBV12-3 or TRBV12-4 combines with J gene TRBJ2-1. CDR3 length: 12 residues. This chain's CDR3 is CASSLSFNEQFF.

The V and J genes are TRBV5-1 and TRBJ2-1; as DNA is missing, the TRBD1 call by TCRdb cannot be tested. This CDR3 region has 15 residues. Looked up from germline, CDR1 is SGHRS and CDR2 is YFSETQ. CDR3: CASSGQSGTYNEQFF.

The rearrangement links TRBV30 to TRBJ1-1; the TRBD1 assignment by TCRdb is unverifiable without DNA. The germline CDR1 and CDR2 sequences are GTSNPN and SVGIG (reference sequence). The CDR3 spans 14 residues. The CDR3 protein is CAWRPLEGGTEAFF.

The chain couples TRBV20-1 to TRBJ1-1; TCRdb gives TRBD1 as the D gene, but with no DNA this cannot be confirmed. Germline values: CDR1 DFQATT, CDR2 SNEGSKA (reference sequence). This CDR3 is built from 13 residues. This CDR3 reads CSASKTGTTEAFF.

This chain uses TRBV7-9 with TRBJ1-2; checking the TCRdb D call of TRBD1 is not possible without DNA. The CDR3 contains 13 residues. Germline CDR1 is SEHNR and CDR2 is FQNEAQ (reference sequence). The CDR3 reads CASSLTGFDGYTF.

The chain has TRBV28 and TRBJ1-5; TCRdb's D gene call, TRBD1, goes unchecked for lack of DNA. The CDR3 has 14 residues. CDR1 MDHEN and CDR2 SYDVKM come from the germline V gene. The CDR3 protein is CASRGESPNQPQHF.

The chain carries TRBV9 and TRBJ2-5; the D gene TCRdb calls, TRBD2, cannot be checked with no DNA. Germline V CDR1 and CDR2: SGDLS, YYNGEE. The CDR3 runs to 15 residues. The CDR3 protein is CASSVTGGAWETQYF.

The rearrangement uses TRBV9 and TRBJ2-1; there is no DNA to check the TCRdb D call of TRBD2. This CDR3 has 15 amino acids. Per germline, CDR1 SGDLS and CDR2 YYNGEE. CDR3 region: CASSSSGGPFNEQFF.

This chain's CDR3 is CSARDQRKNEKLFF. The chain recombines TRBV20-1 with TRBJ1-4. The CDR3 loop spans 14 amino acids. CDR1 is DFQATT and CDR2 is SNEGSKA in the germline V gene (reference sequence).

The gene calls are TRBV28 and TRBJ1-6. Germline CDR1 is MDHEN and CDR2 is SYDVKM. The CDR3 loop spans 14 amino acids. CDR3: CASSLTNFNSPLHF.

This chain joins TRBV20-1 and TRBJ2-7. The CDR3 runs to 11 residues. Per the germline V gene, CDR1 is DFQATT and CDR2 is SNEGSKA (reference sequence). CDR3 protein: CSARGGYEQYF.

Considering frequency, this clonotype is medium-sized (0.01 to 0.1%). The chain couples TRBV29-1 to TRBJ2-1. Germline CDR1 and CDR2: SQVTM and ANQGSEA. The CDR3 extends over 11 amino acids. CDR3: CSVEARGEQFF.

This rearrangement joins TRBV20-1 to TRBJ2-1; TCRdb selects TRBD2, and the lack of DNA leaves this call unchecked. The CDR3 totals 17 residues. Looked up from germline, CDR1 is DFQATT and CDR2 is SNEGSKA (reference sequence). The CDR3 reads CSAPSEPSGGARNEQFF.

This clonotype is classed as medium-sized (0.01 to 0.1%) by frequency. The V call is TRBV7-6, the J call TRBJ2-1; without DNA, the TCRdb call of TRBD2 cannot be checked. The CDR3 is 16 amino acids. Germline V gene lookup returns CDR1 SGHVS and CDR2 FNYEAQ. The CDR3 protein is CASSGVLAGEGNEQFF.

The CDR3 spells CASRVDRELNEKLFF. This sequence joins TRBV12-3 or TRBV12-4 and TRBJ1-4; the TCRdb D gene call, TRBD1, has no DNA to confirm it. The CDR3 has 15 residues.

The V gene is TRBV7-2, the J gene TRBJ2-3; TCRdb's D call, TRBD2, is unchecked because there is no DNA. Germline loops: CDR1 SGHTA, CDR2 FQGNSA. This CDR3 has 13 residues. The CDR3 reads CASSLSSGNTQYF.

This rearrangement joins TRBV7-2 to TRBJ2-7; TCRdb's D call, TRBD1, is unchecked because there is no DNA. The germline gives CDR1 SGHTA, CDR2 FQGNSA. The CDR3 contains 15 residues. The CDR3 loop reads CASSLGTGGSYEQYF.

This sequence joins TRBV9 and TRBJ1-6; as DNA is missing, the TRBD1 call by TCRdb cannot be tested. This CDR3 spans 14 amino acids. In germline, CDR1 is SGDLS, CDR2 YYNGEE. The CDR3 loop reads CASSSGQGSSPLHF.

The rearrangement joins TRBV12-3 or TRBV12-4 to TRBJ2-5; the D call from TCRdb, TRBD1, cannot be confirmed without DNA. The CDR3 spans 14 residues. The CDR3 sequence: CASSPTVTGETQYF.

The chain combines TRBV4-1 with TRBJ2-1; absent DNA, TCRdb's TRBD2 call cannot be checked. From germline, CDR1 is MGHRA and CDR2 YSYEKL. This CDR3 region has 15 residues. CDR3 sequence reads: CASSQGRAGDNEQFF.

The gene calls are TRBV7-3 and TRBJ2-5; TCRdb selects TRBD1, and the lack of DNA leaves this call unchecked. Germline V gives CDR1 SGHTA, CDR2 FQGTGA. The CDR3 runs 15 residues. CDR3 residues: CASSLGAGSKETQYF.